The sequence of this T cell receptor (beta chain) was determined in a study of blood T cells in healthy people across ages. After removal of 2 bases from V and 0 bases from J, the junction contained 9 bases not matched to a gene. In germline, CDR1 is MNHEY, CDR2 SMNVEV (reference sequence). The CDR3 contains 18 residues. Together with a sample-barcoded 5' primer, a J-beta primer mix was included in a second PCR lasting about 6 to 11 cycles. Each TCR beta cDNA got a 12-nucleotide random molecular identifier. One entry per CDR3 protein results from TCRdb running MiXCR on the 5' RACE reads. This sample yields 750,000 to 1,000,000 distinct CDR3 sequences, of which approximately 32% are seen a single time; roughly 10% belongs to the top ten. Only a few counts were recorded for this clonotype. Its antigen is unidentified. Study conclusions and caveats: Diversity was estimated from one million T cells, and these estimates were considered underestimates.

This sample was also put to use in a study of T cells of mothers and their children. According to that study: Thymic selection molds TCR recombination output in much the same way for related pairs as for unrelated pairs.

Sequences were obtained from blood. J is TRBJ1-5 and V is TRBV27, with 8 bases identical to TRBD1. This receptor was identified in a woman aged 40 to 55 in good health. The CDR3 DNA reads TGTGCCAGCAGTTTAGCGGCAGGGGGCCCATATAGCAATCAGCCCCAGCATTTT. Encoded protein: CASSLAAGGPYSNQPQHF.